These 24 T cell receptor beta chains originate from one sample sequenced in a study of T-cell memory formation after mild COVID-19. In TCRdb, the 5' RACE reads were re-called with MiXCR into one record per CDR3 protein. The table records fewer than 350,000 distinct CDR3 sequences, approximately 15% of them present only once. The sequenced sample consisted of PBMCs or a T cell subset sorted from them (not recorded which). These receptors came from a man between 18 and 29 years old who had mild COVID-19 (a few samples of this study predate the infection). Cell type and time point are not known.

This clonotype was counted between two and nine times. The V gene is TRBV5-1, the J gene TRBJ2-7; D is unresolved. The germline CDR1 and CDR2 sequences are SGHRS and YFSETQ. The CDR3 covers 14 residues. V was pared by 3 bases and J by 0 bases, with 10 bases between. The CDR3 DNA sequence: TGCGCCAGCAGCTACTCAGTCCTCTCCTACGAGCAGTACTTC. Protein: CASSYSVLSYEQYF.

This chain connects TRBV7-9 to TRBJ1-1; D gene unclear. This CDR3 region has 12 residues. V lost 5 bases and J lost 7, with 11 bases in between. Germline V CDR1 and CDR2: SEHNR, FQNEAQ (reference sequence). DNA of the CDR3: TGTGCCAGCAGCCTCGAGAGGGTTGAAGCTTTCTTT. It yields the protein CASSLERVEAFF.

This clonotype was picked up a small number of times. The chain recombines TRBV20-1 with TRBJ2-3; D not resolved. V was trimmed by 6 bases and J by 2 bases, leaving 12 bases between them. There are 13 residues in the CDR3. CDR1 DFQATT and CDR2 SNEGSKA come from the germline V gene (reference sequence). The CDR3 region is CSAPESTTDTQYF. The CDR3 DNA follows: TGCAGTGCGCCCGAATCCACCACAGATACGCAGTATTTT.

This clonotype was detected only a few times. The chain joins TRBV7-8 to TRBJ2-1; no reliable D call. The CDR3 loop spans 15 amino acids. Trimming cost V 1 base and J 5 bases, with 12 bases left between them. Germline values: CDR1 SGHVS, CDR2 FQNEAQ. The CDR3 sequence: CASSLEAYPHNEQFF. The CDR3, as DNA: TGTGCCAGCAGCTTAGAGGCGTACCCACACAATGAGCAGTTCTTC.

This clonotype showed up just a few times. The rearrangement links TRBV5-1 to TRBJ2-2; D remains ambiguous. The CDR3 totals 16 residues. Germline V gives CDR1 SGHRS, CDR2 YFSETQ. Trimming removed 3 bases at V and 3 bases at J, with 15 bases between. CDR3 sequence (DNA): TGCGCCAGCAGCTCACATCCGGTAACGGACACCGGGGAGCTGTTTTTT. Amino acid sequence: CASSSHPVTDTGELFF.

This clonotype was detected a few times. V and J are TRBV5-1 and TRBJ2-7; a possible D gene is TRBD1 (5 bases). The V end lost 0 bases, the J end lost 0 bases, and 7 bases lay between the germline ends. CDR3 length equals 14 residues. Germline V gene lookup returns CDR1 SGHRS and CDR2 YFSETQ. The CDR3 nucleotides read TGCGCCAGCAGCTTGGAGGGGTTCTCCTACGAGCAGTACTTC. Translating it yields CASSLEGFSYEQYF.

In its sample, this clonotype was seen a few times. The rearrangement joins TRBV2 to TRBJ2-3, with TRBD2 matching over 7 bases. Looked up from germline, CDR1 is SNHLY and CDR2 is FYNNEI. This CDR3 spans 13 amino acids. J lost 7 bases, V lost 7 bases, and 8 bases had no gene match. The CDR3 nucleotides read TGTGCCAGCACCTGGACGGGGGGAAATACGCAGTATTTT. Its protein product is CASTWTGGNTQYF. The entire variable domain, with the rest obtained from reference TRBV2 and TRBJ2-3, is as follows: EPEVTQTPSHQVTQMGQEVILRCVPISNHLYFYWYRQILGQKVEFLVSFYNNEISEKSEIFDDQFSVERPDGSNFTLKIRSTKLEDSAMYFCASTWTGGNTQYFGPGTRLTVL.

This clonotype has ten or more counts. The chain joins TRBV25-1 to TRBJ1-1; D unclear. The V and J ends lost 7 bases and 11 bases respectively, with 17 bases between them. Germline V lookup: CDR1 MGHDK, CDR2 SYGVNS. This CDR3 region has 12 residues. CDR3 sequence reads: CASTSDTLEAFF. The CDR3 DNA follows: TGTGCCAGCACCTCAGACACTCTCGAGGCTTTCTTT.

CDR3 coding DNA: TGCGCCAGCAGCTTGGTGGTCCTCCCGGGAGAAGCTTTCTTT. Translated, it gives CASSLVVLPGEAFF. This chain connects TRBV5-1 to TRBJ1-1; D remains unclear. Trimming pared 0 bases from V and 8 bases from J, leaving 14 bases between. This CDR3 comprises 14 residues. Germline lookup yields CDR1 SGHRS and CDR2 YFSETQ.

This clonotype was recorded many times. This chain connects TRBV12-3 or TRBV12-4 to TRBJ2-2; D is perhaps TRBD2 (6 bases). The CDR3 covers 15 residues. Trimming stripped 5 bases from V and 3 bases from J, with 13 bases between. The CDR3 here is CASSANRDYTGELFF. The CDR3 DNA sequence: TGTGCCAGCAGTGCTAACCGGGACTACACCGGGGAGCTGTTTTTT.

V usage is TRBV28 and J usage is TRBJ1-2; D is possibly TRBD1 (5 bases). V was trimmed by 6 bases and J by 5 bases, leaving 19 bases between them. This CDR3 region has 15 residues. The germline gives CDR1 MDHEN, CDR2 SYDVKM. The chain's CDR3 is CASSVGDQLRYGYTF. DNA for the CDR3: TGTGCCAGCAGCGTGGGGGACCAACTTCGGTATGGCTACACCTTC.

Concerning this clonotype: A read error may account for a junction end that differs from germline. The chain carries TRBV7-2 and TRBJ2-2, with 7 bases lining up with TRBD1. Germline V CDR1 and CDR2: SGHTA, FQGNSA. The CDR3 is 14 residues long. CDR3 loop: CASSLTGNTAELFF. In DNA form, the CDR3 reads TGTGCCAGCAGCTTGACAGGGAACACCGCGGAGCTGTTTTTT.

The V gene is TRBV9, the J gene TRBJ2-1; no firm D call. The germline V gene encodes CDR1 SGDLS and CDR2 YYNGEE. Trimming took off 5 bases at V and 0 bases at J, with 9 bases between the two ends. The CDR3 is 14 residues long. In DNA form, the CDR3 reads TGTGCCAGCAGGGAGATAAGCTCCTACAATGAGCAGTTCTTC. It is translated as CASREISSYNEQFF.

This clonotype was observed many times. The CDR3 sequence is CAISGLYEQYF. DNA for the CDR3: TGTGCCATCAGTGGATTGTACGAGCAGTACTTC. The J gene is TRBJ2-7, the V gene TRBV10-3, with no clear D. V lost 4 bases to trimming and J lost 4 bases, with 5 bases between them. This CDR3 is built from 11 residues. CDR1 and CDR2 (germline): ENHRY, SYGVKD.

The V call is TRBV29-1, the J call TRBJ1-1; 7 bases fit TRBD1. Per the germline V gene, CDR1 is SQVTM and CDR2 is ANQGSEA. The CDR3 has 13 amino acids. Germline trimming cut 3 bases from V and 1 base from J; bases unmatched to any gene: 2. The CDR3 coding sequence is TGCAGCGTTGAGGGGACAGAGAACACTGAAGCTTTCTTT. Protein sequence: CSVEGTENTEAFF. The whole variable domain, remainder taken from reference TRBV29-1 and TRBJ1-1, is SAVISQKPSRDICQRGTSLTIQCQVDSQVTMMFWYRQQPGQSLTLIATANQGSEATYESGFVIDKFPISRPNLTFSTLTVSNMSPEDSSIYLCSVEGTENTEAFFGQGTRLTVV.

The gene calls are TRBV4-3 and TRBJ2-4; possibly TRBD2 for D (6 bases). V was shortened by 5 bases and J by 0 bases, with 14 bases between the two germline ends. The CDR3 runs to 16 residues. Germline CDR1 reads LGHNA; CDR2 reads YSLEER. CDR3 residues: CASSTSWGVAKNIQYF. The DNA of the CDR3 is TGCGCCAGCAGCACCAGCTGGGGGGTAGCCAAAAACATTCAGTACTTC.

The V call is TRBV4-1, the J call TRBJ2-3, with 9 bases fitting TRBD2. Trimming at V came to 3 bases and at J to 2 bases, leaving 6 bases not matched to a gene. This CDR3 is built from 16 residues. The germline V gene has CDR1 MGHRA and CDR2 YSYEKL. The CDR3 reads CASSQGLAGNTDTQYF. The CDR3 nucleotides read TGCGCCAGCAGCCAGGGGCTAGCGGGGAACACAGATACGCAGTATTTT.

This clonotype showed up just a few times. The genes are TRBV10-1 and TRBJ2-1; 11 bases match TRBD2. CDR3 length: 16 amino acids. Germline V gene lookup returns CDR1 WNHNN and CDR2 SYGVQD (reference sequence). Trimming cost V 4 bases and J 4 bases; bases outside gene matches: 6. DNA of the CDR3: TGCGCCAGCAGTGCCGGGACTAGCGGTGTGTACAATGAGCAGTTCTTC. It encodes CASSAGTSGVYNEQFF.

This clonotype was seen a few times. V gene TRBV10-3 combines with J gene TRBJ2-5; D call uncertain. CDR1 and CDR2 (germline): ENHRY, SYGVKD. The CDR3 extends over 12 amino acids. Trimming stripped 0 bases from V and 5 bases from J, with 4 bases between. CDR3 sequence: CAISESFETQYF. CDR3 nucleotide sequence: TGTGCCATCAGTGAGTCGTTTGAGACCCAGTACTTC.

This clonotype was recorded a few times. The CDR3 DNA sequence: TGCGCCAGCAGTCAATCGAGGGGACTAGCGGGGGGAAGCTCCTACAATGAGCAGTTCTTC. Its translation is CASSQSRGLAGGSSYNEQFF. This chain uses TRBV23-1 with TRBJ2-1, with 15 bases fitting TRBD2. TRBV23-1 is identified as an open reading frame with a role that is uncertain. Trimming cost V 0 bases and J 0 bases; bases outside gene matches: 6. This CDR3 spans 20 amino acids.

The V and J genes are TRBV6-6 and TRBJ1-5, with D unclear. V lost 7 bases to trimming and J lost 6 bases, with 16 bases between them. The CDR3 length is 14 residues. Germline lookup yields CDR1 MNHNY and CDR2 SVGAGI (reference sequence). The CDR3 DNA reads as TGTGCCAGCATGCACCCGGGAGGAGGTCAGCCCCAGCATTTT. As protein: CASMHPGGGQPQHF.

There are a few counts of this clonotype. The chain uses TRBV6-2 or TRBV6-3 and TRBJ1-1; 10 bases map to TRBD1. J lost 8 bases, V lost 5 bases, and 17 bases had no gene match. The germline V gene encodes CDR1 MNHEY and CDR2 SVGEGT. The CDR3 has 17 residues. The DNA of the CDR3 is TGTGCCAGCAGTCCCCTCAGCGCCGGGACAGGGGTTGTCGAAGCTTTCTTT. Translating gives CASSPLSAGTGVVEAFF.

The chain employs TRBV7-2 and TRBJ2-7; 10 bases map to TRBD2. This CDR3 comprises 16 residues. Germline V lookup: CDR1 SGHTA, CDR2 FQGNSA. V dropped 5 bases and J dropped 0; count of bases not matched to a gene: 7. DNA of the CDR3: TGTGCCAGCAGCCCTCCTAGCGGGGGCGGCTCCTACGAGCAGTACTTC. This encodes CASSPPSGGGSYEQYF.

The chain joins TRBV6-5 to TRBJ2-3; TRBD2 matches at 11 bases. The length of the CDR3 is 17 residues. Looked up from germline, CDR1 is MNHEY and CDR2 is SVGAGI. Trimming took 6 bases from V and 3 from J; bases not matched to a gene: 11. The CDR3 loop is CASSSGRGLAATDTQYF. Here the CDR3 DNA reads TGTGCCAGCAGCTCCGGCCGGGGACTAGCGGCTACAGATACGCAGTATTTT.